This T cell receptor beta chain was sequenced in a study of blood T cell repertoires in COVID-19. Study details: The cDNA or gDNA used as material had been derived from T cells, B-cell-depleted T cells, or PBMCs.

Authors' analysis steps: Researchers report that nucleated cell counts were estimated from reference gene primer amplification. The method was immunoSEQ multiplex PCR; TCRdb's version includes in-frame clones alone and lacks a portion of them. That table supplies the V and J calls and clone size; D and trimming were determined from the DNA. The profile shows more than 120,000 clones, about 83% of them singletons. The CDR3 spans 15 residues. Germline CDR1 reads SNHLY; CDR2 reads FYNNEI. V lost 7 bases, J lost 5 bases, and 11 bases stayed unmatched. This TCR came from a woman in her 50s with active or convalescent COVID-19. This chain links TRBV2 with TRBJ2-7, with TRBD2 matching over 10 bases. Sample: peripheral blood. This chain's CDR3 is CASIREAGGPHEQYF. CDR3 coding DNA: TGTGCCAGCATCCGGGAAGCGGGAGGGCCCCACGAGCAGTACTTC.